These 2 T cell receptor beta chains were sequenced from one sample in a study of early T cells in non-severe SARS-CoV-2 infection. MiXCR, run by TCRdb on the 5' RACE reads, gives a single entry per CDR3 protein. The sample contains more than 75,000 distinct CDR3 sequences, about 15% of which appear only once. The sample taken for sequencing was whole blood. These receptor sequences come from an adult who was a healthcare worker with PCR-confirmed SARS-CoV-2 infection or an uninfected control (not recorded which).

This clonotype was recorded many times. This sequence joins TRBV29-1 and TRBJ2-2; D ambiguous. Germline lookup yields CDR1 SQVTM and CDR2 ANQGSEA. The CDR3 runs to 12 residues. With 3 bases removed from V and 3 bases from J, the gap between germline ends came to 5 bases. The CDR3 loop reads CSVDGDTGELFF. CDR3 in DNA: TGCAGCGTTGATGGTGACACCGGGGAGCTGTTTTTT.

The chain recombines TRBV12-3 or TRBV12-4 with TRBJ2-1; TRBD2 agrees at 9 bases. The CDR3 runs to 17 residues. The ends lost 1 base at V and 3 bases at J; junction bases unmatched: 7. The CDR3: CASSLVSSGNSYNEQFF. DNA for the CDR3: TGTGCCAGCAGTTTAGTGTCTAGCGGGAATAGCTACAATGAGCAGTTCTTC.